This T cell receptor beta chain was sequenced during a study of shared clonotypes between healthy human individuals. In the study overall: Each donor's CD8 memory used one plate, CD8 naive two, each CD4 subset three. Broader study findings: The authors expected sequencing depth to affect clonotype sharing among donors. Larger richness was generally estimated for naive than memory subsets.

For this clone: Its antigen is unknown.

CD45RO negativity and positive selection for CCR7 defined naive CD8 cells, a population that excluded terminally differentiated effector memory CD45RA+ cells. In the source study's methods: ImmunoSEQ gave junction-only sequences without quality scores, so filtering differed. TCRdb keeps only in-frame clones here, not all; method: immunoSEQ multiplex PCR. That table furnishes V, J and clone size, whereas the DNA furnished D and trimming. The table lists about 2.2 million clones, around 93% of them singletons. This CDR3 region has 14 residues. Germline CDR1 and CDR2: WNHNN and SYGVQD (reference sequence). The V gene lost 3 bases and the J gene lost 2 bases, with 11 bases spanning the gap.

Sequencing was carried out using naive CD8+ T cells from PBMCs. This clonotype originated in a man between 18 and 35 years old in good health. Some clones in this sample may be carry-over from other donors' samples. The V gene is TRBV10-1, the J gene TRBJ2-7, with unresolved D. The CDR3 DNA reads TGCGCCAGCAGTGAACGAGGTTTGCCCTACGAGCAGTACTTC. This sequence encodes CASSERGLPYEQYF.